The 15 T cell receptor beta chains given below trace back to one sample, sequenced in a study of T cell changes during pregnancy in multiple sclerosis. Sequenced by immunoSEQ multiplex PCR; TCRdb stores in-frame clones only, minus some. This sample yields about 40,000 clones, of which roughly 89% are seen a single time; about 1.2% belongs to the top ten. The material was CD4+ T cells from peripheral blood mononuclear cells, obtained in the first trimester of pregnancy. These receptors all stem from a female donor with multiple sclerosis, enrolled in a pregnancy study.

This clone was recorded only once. CDR3 residues: CASGREPGELFF. The CDR3 DNA is TGTGCTAGTGGTCGAGAACCCGGGGAGCTGTTTTTT. The chain has TRBV12-5 and TRBJ2-2; no clear D gene. The CDR3 has 12 amino acids. The V gene's germline CDR1 is LGHNT and CDR2 FRNRAP. Trimming left V 5 bases short and J 6 bases short, with 7 bases between. The variable domain in full, with the rest retrieved from reference TRBV12-5 and TRBJ2-2, is DARVTQTPRHKVTEMGQEVTMRCQPILGHNTVFWYRQTMMQGLELLAYFRNRAPLDDSGMPKDRFSAEMPDATLATLKIQPSEPRDSAVYFCASGREPGELFFGEGSRLTVL.

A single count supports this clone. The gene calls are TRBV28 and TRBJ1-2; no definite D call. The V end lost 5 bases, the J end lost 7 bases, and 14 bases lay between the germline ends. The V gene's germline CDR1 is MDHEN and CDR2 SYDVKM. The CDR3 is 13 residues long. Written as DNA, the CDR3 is TGTGCCAGCAGTGGAGGGCCGTTGGCTGGCTACACCTTC. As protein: CASSGGPLAGYTF.

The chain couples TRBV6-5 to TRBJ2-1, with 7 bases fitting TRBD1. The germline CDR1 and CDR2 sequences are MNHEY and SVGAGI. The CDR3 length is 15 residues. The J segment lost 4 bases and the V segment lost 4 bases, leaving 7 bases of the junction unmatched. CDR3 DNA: TGTGCCAGCAGTTCGACAGGGCCCCCATACAATGAGCAGTTCTTC. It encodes CASSSTGPPYNEQFF.

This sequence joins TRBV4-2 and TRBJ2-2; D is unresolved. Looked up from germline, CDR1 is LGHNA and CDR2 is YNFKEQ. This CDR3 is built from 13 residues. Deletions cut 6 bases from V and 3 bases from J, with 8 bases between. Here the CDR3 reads CASRDTYTGELFF. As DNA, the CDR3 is TGTGCCAGCAGAGACACGTACACCGGGGAGCTGTTTTTT.

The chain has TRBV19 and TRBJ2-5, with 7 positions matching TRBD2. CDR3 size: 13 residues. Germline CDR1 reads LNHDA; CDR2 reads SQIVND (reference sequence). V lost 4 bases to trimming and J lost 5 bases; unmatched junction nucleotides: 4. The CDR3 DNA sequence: TGTGCCAGTAGTAGCGGGAGACGGGAGACCCAGTACTTC. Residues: CASSSGRRETQYF.

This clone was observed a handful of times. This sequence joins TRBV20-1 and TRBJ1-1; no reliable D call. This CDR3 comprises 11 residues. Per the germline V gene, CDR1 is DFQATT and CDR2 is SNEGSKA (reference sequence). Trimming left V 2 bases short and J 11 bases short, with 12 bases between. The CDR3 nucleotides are TGCAGTGCTAGACAGGCACCGGGGGCTTTCTTT. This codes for CSARQAPGAFF.

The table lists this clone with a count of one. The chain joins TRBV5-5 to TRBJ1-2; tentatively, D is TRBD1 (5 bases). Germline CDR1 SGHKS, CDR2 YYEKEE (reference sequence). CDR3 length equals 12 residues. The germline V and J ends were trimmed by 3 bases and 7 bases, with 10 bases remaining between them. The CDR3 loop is CASSWSQGGYTF. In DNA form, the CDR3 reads TGTGCCAGCAGCTGGTCGCAGGGTGGCTACACCTTC.

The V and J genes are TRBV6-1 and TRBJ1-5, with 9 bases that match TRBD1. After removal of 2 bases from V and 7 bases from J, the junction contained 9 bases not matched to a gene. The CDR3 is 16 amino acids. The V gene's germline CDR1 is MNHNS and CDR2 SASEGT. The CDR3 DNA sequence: TGTGCCAGCAGTGAATTTAGGGACAGGGTTGGCCAGCCCCAGCATTTT. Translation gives CASSEFRDRVGQPQHF.

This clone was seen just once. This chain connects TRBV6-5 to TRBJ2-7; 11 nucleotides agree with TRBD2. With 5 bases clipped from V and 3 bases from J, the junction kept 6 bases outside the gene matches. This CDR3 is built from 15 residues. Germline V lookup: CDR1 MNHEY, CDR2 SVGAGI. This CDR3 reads CASSRFGTSGYEQYF. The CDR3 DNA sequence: TGTGCCAGCAGTCGCTTCGGGACTAGCGGCTACGAGCAGTACTTC.

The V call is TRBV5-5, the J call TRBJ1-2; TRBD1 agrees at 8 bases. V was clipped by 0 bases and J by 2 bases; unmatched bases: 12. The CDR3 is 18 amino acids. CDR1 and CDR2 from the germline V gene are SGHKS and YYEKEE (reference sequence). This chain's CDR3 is CASSLGPGTGLTNYGYTF. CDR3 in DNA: TGTGCCAGCAGCTTGGGACCTGGGACAGGACTAACCAACTATGGCTACACCTTC.

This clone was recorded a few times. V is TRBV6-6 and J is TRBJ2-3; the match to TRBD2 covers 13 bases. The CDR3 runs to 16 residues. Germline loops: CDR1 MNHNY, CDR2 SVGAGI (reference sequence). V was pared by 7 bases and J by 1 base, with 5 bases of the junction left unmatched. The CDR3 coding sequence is TGTGCCAGCAACGGACTAGCGGGAGTCGGCACAGATACGCAGTATTTT. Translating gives CASNGLAGVGTDTQYF.

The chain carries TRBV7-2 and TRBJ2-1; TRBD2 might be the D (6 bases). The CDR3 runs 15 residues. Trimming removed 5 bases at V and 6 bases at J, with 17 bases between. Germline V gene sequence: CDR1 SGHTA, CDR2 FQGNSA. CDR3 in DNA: TGTGCCAGCAGCCCCGAGAGACTAGGAATCAATGAGCAGTTCTTC. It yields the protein CASSPERLGINEQFF.

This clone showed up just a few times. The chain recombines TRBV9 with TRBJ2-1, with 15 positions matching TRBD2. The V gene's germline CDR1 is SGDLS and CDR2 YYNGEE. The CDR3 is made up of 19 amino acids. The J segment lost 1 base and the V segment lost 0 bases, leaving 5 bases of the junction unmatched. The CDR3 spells CASSVAGLAGGTSYNEQFF. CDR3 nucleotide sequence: TGTGCCAGCAGCGTAGCTGGACTAGCGGGAGGGACGTCCTACAATGAGCAGTTCTTC.

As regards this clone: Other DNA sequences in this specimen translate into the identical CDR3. DNA of the CDR3: TGCGCCAGCAGCTTGGAAGGGGTCTATGGCTACACCTTC. Its protein product is CASSLEGVYGYTF. The V and J genes are TRBV5-1 and TRBJ1-2; TRBD1 might be the D (5 bases). The CDR3 consists of 13 residues. The ends were cut back, 0 bases at V and 4 bases at J, with 7 bases in the middle. Per the germline V gene, CDR1 is SGHRS and CDR2 is YFSETQ.

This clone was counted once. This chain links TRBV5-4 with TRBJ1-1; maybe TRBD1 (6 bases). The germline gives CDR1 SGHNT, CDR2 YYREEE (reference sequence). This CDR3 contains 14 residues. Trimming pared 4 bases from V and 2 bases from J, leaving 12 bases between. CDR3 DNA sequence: TGTGCCAGCAGCCGGACAGAGGGAAACACTGAAGCTTTCTTT. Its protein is CASSRTEGNTEAFF.